Listed below are T cell receptor beta chains from one sample, sequenced in a study of immune heterogeneity within non-small cell lung tumors. TCRdb passed the multiplex PCR reads through MiXCR, listing each CDR3 protein once. The table records 10,000 to 15,000 distinct CDR3 sequences, 20% to 25% of them present only once. The sequencing input was lung tumor tissue. The receptor source for this set is a man between 60 and 70 years old with non-small cell lung cancer. The CDR3 runs from the conserved cysteine through the conserved F or W. D genes are given only for firm matches. Rows may omit the clone size; those that give it use once, few, many or a size class.

cdr3_nt: TGCGCCAGTGGGACAGCGTCTAGCACAGATACGCAGTATTTT; cdr3_aa: CASGTASSTDTQYF; j_call: TRBJ2-3; d_call: TRBD1; v_call: TRBV5-1; clone_size: few
cdr3_nt: TGTGCCAGCAGCAGACCTGACAAAGTGATATCCTACGAGCAGTACTTC; cdr3_aa: CASSRPDKVISYEQYF; j_call: TRBJ2-7; d_call: -; v_call: TRBV5-5; clone_size: few
cdr3_nt: TGTGCCAGCAGCCCCGGGACAGGGTACGGTGAGCAGTTCTTC; cdr3_aa: CASSPGTGYGEQFF; j_call: TRBJ2-1; d_call: TRBD1; v_call: TRBV5-8; clone_size: medium-sized
cdr3_nt: TGTGCCAGCAGTCTGAGTTCGGGTGGCTACACCTTC; cdr3_aa: CASSLSSGGYTF; j_call: TRBJ1-2; d_call: -; v_call: TRBV7-2; clone_size: medium-sized
cdr3_nt: TGTGCCAGCAGGGAGCGGTCCGGTTCCTACGAGCAGTACTTC; cdr3_aa: CASRERSGSYEQYF; j_call: TRBJ2-7; d_call: -; v_call: TRBV2; clone_size: medium-sized
cdr3_nt: TGCGCCAGCGAGGCGGGAGAAGGGACAGATACGCAGTATTTT; cdr3_aa: CASEAGEGTDTQYF; j_call: TRBJ2-3; d_call: TRBD2; v_call: TRBV5-1; clone_size: few
cdr3_nt: TGCAGTGCTGGCGTCGGGGGCGGCTATGGCTACACCTTC; cdr3_aa: CSAGVGGGYGYTF; j_call: TRBJ1-2; d_call: -; v_call: TRBV20-1; clone_size: medium-sized
cdr3_nt: TGTGCCATCAGCAAACTAGCGGGAGACACAGATACGCAGTATTTT; cdr3_aa: CAISKLAGDTDTQYF; j_call: TRBJ2-3; d_call: TRBD2; v_call: TRBV10-3; clone_size: few
cdr3_nt: TGTGCCAGCAGTTCCTTAAGGACAGGGTCGTTGAATCAGCCCCAGCATTTT; cdr3_aa: CASSSLRTGSLNQPQHF; j_call: TRBJ1-5; d_call: TRBD1; v_call: TRBV6-2/TRBV6-3; clone_size: -
cdr3_nt: TGCAGTGCTAGAGATCAGACCTACAAGGGGCGCAAGGAGTATGGCTACACCTTC; cdr3_aa: CSARDQTYKGRKEYGYTF; j_call: TRBJ1-2; d_call: -; v_call: TRBV20-1; clone_size: -
cdr3_nt: TGTGCCAGCAGTGAAGAAAGGGTGGGAACCTACGAGCAGTACTTC; cdr3_aa: CASSEERVGTYEQYF; j_call: TRBJ2-7; d_call: -; v_call: TRBV6-1; clone_size: medium-sized
cdr3_nt: TGTGCCTGGAGCTTGACAGGGGGAAACATTCAGTACTTC; cdr3_aa: CAWSLTGGNIQYF; j_call: TRBJ2-4; d_call: TRBD1; v_call: TRBV30; clone_size: -
cdr3_nt: TGTGCCAGCAGCGATACCGGGACTAGGAACAATGAGCAGTTCTTC; cdr3_aa: CASSDTGTRNNEQFF; j_call: TRBJ2-1; d_call: TRBD2; v_call: TRBV7-2; clone_size: many
cdr3_nt: TGTGCCAGCAGTTACCAGGGTTCCGGAAACACCATATATTTT; cdr3_aa: CASSYQGSGNTIYF; j_call: TRBJ1-3; d_call: -; v_call: TRBV6-6; clone_size: few
cdr3_nt: TGTGCCAGCAGCCGACCTAGCGGGAGTTTTACGCAGTATTTT; cdr3_aa: CASSRPSGSFTQYF; j_call: TRBJ2-3; d_call: TRBD2; v_call: TRBV28; clone_size: medium-sized
cdr3_nt: TGTGCCAGCAGCCTGAGGGATACTGGGGCCAACGTCCTGACTTTC; cdr3_aa: CASSLRDTGANVLTF; j_call: TRBJ2-6; d_call: -; v_call: TRBV4-2; clone_size: few